Reported below is one T cell receptor beta chain. V shed 3 bases and J 4 bases; nucleotides not matched to a gene: 13. The CDR3 consists of 17 residues. CDR1 KGHSH and CDR2 LQKENI come from the germline V gene. Categorization into cohorts depended on clinical history that participants reported. This sample stems from a study of blood T cell repertoires in COVID-19. Libraries were prepared by immunoSEQ multiplex PCR; TCRdb keeps only in-frame clonotypes and omits some of them. In the table there are some 180,000 clones, 82% of which are singletons. This sequence was found in a woman aged 60-75 years with acute COVID-19. This sequence joins TRBV18 and TRBJ1-2; 8 nucleotides agree with TRBD1. The specimen sequenced was PBMCs or T cells enriched from blood (not recorded which). The CDR3 protein is CASSPPFRTGSGYGYTF. CDR3 in DNA: TGTGCCAGCTCACCCCCATTCCGGACAGGGTCAGGCTATGGCTACACCTTC.